The rows below give T cell receptor beta chains drawn from one sample of a study of T cells in Graves' hyperthyroidism and ophthalmopathy. TCRdb passed the multiplex PCR reads through MiXCR, listing each CDR3 protein once. The sample consists of more than 350,000 distinct CDR3 sequences, roughly 15% of them appearing once. The sequenced sample was blood. Every receptor here comes from a woman aged 30 to 39 with Graves' ophthalmopathy. CDR3s include the opening cysteine and the closing phenylalanine or tryptophan. A D gene is named only where the DNA matches it firmly. The size field is filled for only some rows; it gives once, few, many or a size class.

NA,TRBJ2-4,TRBV28,many,TGTGCCAGCAGAGTAGCCAAAAACATTCAGTACTTC,CASRVAKNIQYF
NA,TRBJ1-3,TRBV20-1,many,TGCAGTGCTAGAGATGGAGGAGGGAGAAACACCATATATTTT,CSARDGGGRNTIYF
NA,TRBJ1-2,TRBV29-1,many,TGCAGCGTTGACATCTGGGGGACGGACTATGGCTACACCTTC,CSVDIWGTDYGYTF
NA,TRBJ2-7,TRBV2,many,TGTGCCAGCAGTGGGGTCTACGAGCAGTACTTC,CASSGVYEQYF
NA,TRBJ2-1,TRBV2,many,TGTGCCAGCACCACCGGACTGTTCTCCTACAATGAGCAGTTCTTC,CASTTGLFSYNEQFF
NA,TRBJ2-1,TRBV29-1,many,TGCAGCGTTGCAGGGAGATCCTACAATGAGCAGTTCTTC,CSVAGRSYNEQFF
NA,TRBJ2-1,TRBV7-9,many,TGTGCCAGCAGCCCCGTCCGAAGCGTAGACAATGAGCAGTTCTTC,CASSPVRSVDNEQFF
NA,TRBJ1-4,TRBV4-2,many,TGTGCCAGCAGCCAAGAGGGAGTCGCAACTAATGAAAAACTGTTTTTT,CASSQEGVATNEKLFF
NA,TRBJ2-2,TRBV24-1,NA,TGTGCCACCAGTGGCGGGGTCAGGCTGTTTTTT,CATSGGVRLFF
NA,TRBJ2-5,TRBV11-2,many,TGTGCCAGCAGGTTCTGGGGGGGCTCAGAGACCCAGTACTTC,CASRFWGGSETQYF
TRBD2,TRBJ2-7,TRBV3-1,many,TGTGCCAGCAGCCAAGAAGGCGGGGGAGGAACCTACGAGCAGTACTTC,CASSQEGGGGTYEQYF
TRBD1,TRBJ1-2,TRBV5-1,NA,TGCGCCAGCAGAGAGGGGGCGGCGAACTATGGCTACACCTTC,CASREGAANYGYTF
TRBD1,TRBJ1-1,TRBV29-1,few,TGCAGCGTTGAGCGACAGGGAGGGTACGAAGCTTTCTTT,CSVERQGGYEAFF
NA,TRBJ1-1,TRBV6-2/TRBV6-3,once,TGTGCCAGCAGACACTGGGGCCTGAACACTGAAGCTTTCTTT,CASRHWGLNTEAFF
TRBD2,TRBJ2-3,TRBV2,many,TGTGCCAGCAGCGGCTCTACTCACGGGGGGGCCACAGATACGCAGTATTTT,CASSGSTHGGATDTQYF
TRBD2,TRBJ2-7,TRBV20-1,NA,TGCAGTGCTAGAGCAACGCAGCGGGGGGTCGGCGAGCAGTACTTC,CSARATQRGVGEQYF
NA,TRBJ1-4,TRBV12-3/TRBV12-4,many,TGTGCCAGCAGTCCGGGGGGGGAGGAAAAACTGTTTTTT,CASSPGGEEKLFF
NA,TRBJ2-5,TRBV11-2,many,TGTGCCAGCAGCTTAGGCCTATTACGGGATGGATCGCAGACCCAGTACTTC,CASSLGLLRDGSQTQYF
TRBD1,TRBJ2-7,TRBV7-3,many,TGTGCCAGCAGTTTACTGACAGGGGCAAACTACGAACAGTACTTC,CASSLLTGANYEQYF
NA,TRBJ1-6,TRBV7-2,few,TGTGCCAGCAGCTTAGCCGACAGAAGGAATTCACCCCTCCACTTT,CASSLADRRNSPLHF
NA,TRBJ1-2,TRBV2,many,TGTGCCAGCAGTGGTTCCAGGGTGAACTATGGCTACACCTTC,CASSGSRVNYGYTF
NA,TRBJ2-1,TRBV7-3,many,TGTGCCAGCAGCGCTGAGGTGGGTGGCTACAATGAGCAGTTCTTC,CASSAEVGGYNEQFF
TRBD1,TRBJ2-3,TRBV12-3/TRBV12-4,many,TGTGCCAGCATCAAGGACAGGGAAGGCACAGATACGCAGTATTTT,CASIKDREGTDTQYF
NA,TRBJ1-2,TRBV12-3/TRBV12-4,NA,TGTGCCAGCAGCGACAGTTCTAACTATGGCTACACCTTC,CASSDSSNYGYTF
TRBD1,TRBJ1-5,TRBV7-9,NA,TGTGCCAGCAGTTCCGACAGGGACGCGTCGCATTTT,CASSSDRDASHF
NA,TRBJ2-1,TRBV18,few,TGTGCCAGCTCACCCCAGACGGGGGGCTACTCCTACAATGAGCAGTTCTTC,CASSPQTGGYSYNEQFF
NA,TRBJ2-7,TRBV15,many,TGTGCCACCAGCAGAGACCGTGACCTTACCTACGAGCAGTACTTC,CATSRDRDLTYEQYF
TRBD1,TRBJ1-2,TRBV29-1,NA,TGCAGCGTACCCACAGGGGGCAGCTATGGCTACACCTTC,CSVPTGGSYGYTF
NA,TRBJ1-6,TRBV19,few,TGTGCCAGTAGCCACGGGACGCCCAATTCACCCCTCCACTTT,CASSHGTPNSPLHF
NA,TRBJ1-1,TRBV6-1,many,TGTGCCAGCAGACCGCCTTTATTGAACACTGAAGCTTTCTTT,CASRPPLLNTEAFF
NA,TRBJ1-1,TRBV9,many,TGTGCCAGCAGCGGGATGACAGAAGAAGCTTTCTTT,CASSGMTEEAFF
NA,TRBJ2-7,TRBV2,many,TGTGCCAGCAAAACAGGGAGCTCCTACGAGCAGTACTTC,CASKTGSSYEQYF
NA,TRBJ2-6,TRBV20-1,few,TGCAGTGCTAGGGAGGCTGGGGCCAACGTCCTGACTTTC,CSAREAGANVLTF
NA,TRBJ1-6,TRBV28,many,TGTGCCAGCAATCAACCAGGGGTTTCACCCCTCCACTTT,CASNQPGVSPLHF
TRBD2,TRBJ2-1,TRBV15,NA,TGTGCCACCAGCAGAGCTCGCGGCGGGGGATACAATGAGCAGTTCTTC,CATSRARGGGYNEQFF
NA,TRBJ2-1,TRBV24-1,many,TGTGCCACCAGTGATTCCGTATCCGATGAGCAGTTCTTC,CATSDSVSDEQFF
NA,TRBJ1-5,TRBV20-1,many,TGCAGTGCTAGAGAGGGAAACGGCAATCAGCCCCAGCATTTT,CSAREGNGNQPQHF
TRBD1,TRBJ2-5,TRBV28,many,TGTGCCAGCAGTTTATCGTCAGGGGGCCAAGAGACCCAGTACTTC,CASSLSSGGQETQYF
TRBD2,TRBJ2-1,TRBV3-1,many,TGTGCCAGCAGCCCTTGGCGGGGGGTCTCCTACAATGAGCAGTTCTTC,CASSPWRGVSYNEQFF
NA,TRBJ2-1,TRBV6-1,NA,TGTGCCAGCACGGAGGACAATGAGCAGTTCTTC,CASTEDNEQFF
NA,TRBJ2-7,TRBV11-2,many,TGTGCCAGCAGCTTAGTTTTCAGGGAAGAGCAGTACTTC,CASSLVFREEQYF
NA,TRBJ1-5,TRBV2,many,TGTGCCAGCAGTGAGGGACTTCCGGGTCAGCCCCAGCATTTT,CASSEGLPGQPQHF
TRBD1,TRBJ2-1,TRBV7-9,many,TGTGCCAGCAGCCGAACGACAGGGGGCGGCAATGAGCAGTTCTTC,CASSRTTGGGNEQFF
NA,TRBJ1-4,TRBV11-3,many,TGTGCCAGCACCACCGGGGGTTCCAATGAAAAACTGTTTTTT,CASTTGGSNEKLFF
TRBD1,TRBJ1-3,TRBV2,many,TGTGCCAGCGACTCAGGGGGGATGCCCTCTGGAAACACCATATATTTT,CASDSGGMPSGNTIYF
TRBD1,TRBJ1-1,TRBV2,many,TGTGCCAGCAGGCTATGGACAGGGCCAGGTCAGGCTGAAGCTTTCTTT,CASRLWTGPGQAEAFF
NA,TRBJ2-7,TRBV3-1,NA,TGTGCCAGCGATATGGGGAGCTCCTACGAGCAGTACTTC,CASDMGSSYEQYF
NA,TRBJ1-6,TRBV19,few,TGTGCCAGTAGTCCCCCGTCTGGGCGGTACTATAATTCACCCCTCCACTTT,CASSPPSGRYYNSPLHF
NA,TRBJ2-5,TRBV7-6,NA,TGTGCCAGCAGCTTAGTGCTCTCGGGGGAGACCCAGTACTTC,CASSLVLSGETQYF
NA,TRBJ1-5,TRBV28,many,TGTGCCAGTTCCTCCCTAGCCCAGCATTTT,CASSSLAQHF
NA,TRBJ1-5,TRBV20-1,many,TGCAGTGCTAGAGACCCAGGGAGTATTCAGCCCCAGCATTTT,CSARDPGSIQPQHF
TRBD1,TRBJ2-5,TRBV11-2,many,TGTGCCAGCAGCTCCTTCTTTCGACAGGGCCGCGAGACCCAGTACTTC,CASSSFFRQGRETQYF
NA,TRBJ1-5,TRBV24-1,many,TGTGCCACCAGTGAGGGATATCAGCCCCAGCATTTT,CATSEGYQPQHF
NA,TRBJ2-7,TRBV10-2,few,TGCGCCAGCGGCTGGGTTGGGGGATCCGGCGAGCAGTACTTC,CASGWVGGSGEQYF
NA,TRBJ2-7,TRBV9,many,TGTGCCAGCAGCCCCTCCGGGCGCTGGGCGGGGTCCTACGAGCAGTACTTC,CASSPSGRWAGSYEQYF
NA,TRBJ2-7,TRBV20-1,many,TGCAGTACAACCAGTAGGGGGTTCTACGAGCAGTACTTC,CSTTSRGFYEQYF
NA,TRBJ2-2,TRBV7-7,many,TGTGCTAGCAGTTGGGACGCTAACGGGGAGCTGTTTTTT,CASSWDANGELFF